The 14 T cell receptor beta chains in this list originate from one sample, sequenced in a study of cytomegalovirus exposure and HLA in healthy donors. The PCR made use of 60 Vbeta and 13 Jbeta primers. Sequencing was performed with immunoSEQ multiplex PCR; in TCRdb, only in-frame clones are kept and a portion is missing. The data show about 140,000 clones, with roughly 76% seen just once and roughly an eighth held by the top ten. The sample comprised PBMCs. These TCRs come from a human donor in good health.

The V call is TRBV28, the J call TRBJ1-2; 10 bases are shared with TRBD1. The ends lost 4 bases at V and 5 bases at J; junction bases unmatched: 4. From germline, CDR1 is MDHEN and CDR2 SYDVKM. This CDR3 region has 14 residues. CDR3 nucleotide sequence: TGTGCCAGCAGTTCTGGACAGGGGGATTATGGCTACACCTTC. Encoded protein: CASSSGQGDYGYTF.

The genes are TRBV7-9 and TRBJ2-1; D call uncertain. There are 11 residues in the CDR3. Germline V gives CDR1 SEHNR, CDR2 FQNEAQ (reference sequence). The ends were cut back, 5 bases at V and 8 bases at J, with 7 bases in the middle. The CDR3 region has the DNA TGTGCCAGCAGCCCGCGATATGAGCAGTTCTTC. Its protein is CASSPRYEQFF.

The chain employs TRBV27 and TRBJ2-7; maybe TRBD1 (6 bases). Per germline, CDR1 MNHEY and CDR2 SMNVEV (reference sequence). Trimming left V 4 bases short and J 0 bases short, with 13 bases between. The CDR3 sequence is 15 residues long. The CDR3 spells CASSSSQGYSYEQYF. CDR3 DNA sequence: TGTGCCAGCAGTTCCTCTCAGGGGTACTCCTACGAGCAGTACTTC.

This sequence joins TRBV30 and TRBJ1-6; TRBD1 agrees at 7 bases. The CDR3 is 15 amino acids. Germline assignment: CDR1 GTSNPN and CDR2 SVGIG (reference sequence). V lost 5 bases and J lost 4; bases outside the gene matches: 8. The CDR3 region is CAWDRQGEYNSPLHF. Written as DNA, the CDR3 is TGTGCCTGGGATCGACAGGGCGAATATAATTCACCCCTCCACTTT.

In this sample, this clone turned up once. The chain employs TRBV10-3 and TRBJ2-5; tentative D call: TRBD1 (5 bases). Trimming shortened V by 2 bases and J by 4 bases, and 11 bases separated the two germline ends. This CDR3 has 14 residues. Germline V gene data show CDR1 as ENHRY and CDR2 as SYGVKD. The CDR3 here is CAISETQRGETQYF. As DNA, the CDR3 is TGTGCCATCAGTGAGACCCAAAGGGGAGAGACCCAGTACTTC.

The gene calls are TRBV5-5 and TRBJ2-5; possibly TRBD1 for D (5 bases). Trimming stripped 5 bases from V and 7 bases from J, with 12 bases between. This CDR3 spans 12 amino acids. Germline V gene sequence: CDR1 SGHKS, CDR2 YYEKEE (reference sequence). CDR3 loop: CASSGAVGTQYF. The CDR3, as DNA: TGTGCCAGCAGTGGGGCGGTAGGGACCCAGTACTTC.

V gene TRBV19 combines with J gene TRBJ2-5; tentative D call: TRBD2 (6 bases). Germline V gene data show CDR1 as LNHDA and CDR2 as SQIVND (reference sequence). This CDR3 spans 17 amino acids. The germline V and J ends were trimmed by 4 bases and 5 bases, with 23 bases remaining between them. The chain's CDR3 is CASSTPAGPRGRETQYF. CDR3 DNA: TGTGCCAGTAGTACCCCGGCAGGCCCCCGTGGGAGGGAGACCCAGTACTTC.

By share, this clone ranks as medium-sized. The V call is TRBV11-1, the J call TRBJ2-1, with 8 bases aligning to TRBD2. The V segment lost 2 bases and the J segment 8 bases; nucleotides outside the gene matches: 8. This CDR3 has 15 amino acids. Germline CDR1 reads SGHAT; CDR2 reads FQDESV (reference sequence). The CDR3 loop is CASSLTAGERHEQFF. DNA for the CDR3: TGTGCCAGCAGCTTAACAGCGGGAGAGCGCCATGAGCAGTTCTTC.

This chain connects TRBV7-2 to TRBJ2-2; possibly TRBD1 for D (6 bases). CDR1 is SGHTA, CDR2 FQGNSA, per germline. This CDR3 has 14 residues. V was clipped by 5 bases and J by 4 bases, with 11 bases between them. The CDR3 loop is CASSAQTGTGELFF. As DNA, the CDR3 is TGTGCCAGCAGCGCCCAGACAGGCACCGGGGAGCTGTTTTTT.

The V and J genes are TRBV5-1 and TRBJ2-1, with 8 bases identical to TRBD2. The CDR3 has 14 amino acids. Germline-derived CDR1 and CDR2 are SGHRS and YFSETQ. With 3 bases clipped from V and 6 bases from J, the junction kept 5 bases outside the gene matches. The CDR3 DNA is TGCGCCAGCAGCTGGGGACTAGGCCCCAATGAGCAGTTCTTC. Translation: CASSWGLGPNEQFF.

In this sample, this clone turned up once. The V and J genes are TRBV27 and TRBJ2-3; TRBD2 might be the D (5 bases). CDR1 is MNHEY and CDR2 is SMNVEV in the germline V gene (reference sequence). This CDR3 is built from 15 residues. V was trimmed by 3 bases and J by 2 bases, leaving 12 bases between them. The CDR3 is CASSFSGLATDTQYF. The CDR3 DNA reads as TGTGCCAGCAGTTTCTCGGGGTTAGCCACAGATACGCAGTATTTT.

In its sample, this clone was seen a few times. V is TRBV7-3 and J is TRBJ1-1, with D maybe TRBD1 (5 bases). There are 13 residues in the CDR3. Germline-derived CDR1 and CDR2 are SGHTA and FQGTGA. Trimming pared 6 bases from V and 4 bases from J, leaving 12 bases between. The CDR3 is CASRQTGGTEAFF. CDR3 in DNA: TGTGCCAGCAGGCAAACGGGGGGCACTGAAGCTTTCTTT.

This chain connects TRBV19 to TRBJ2-7; 10 nucleotides align to TRBD1. Germline lookup yields CDR1 LNHDA and CDR2 SQIVND (reference sequence). This CDR3 is built from 14 residues. V was pared by 6 bases and J by 2 bases, with 4 bases of the junction left unmatched. DNA of the CDR3: TGTGCCAGTAGGGGGACAGGGGCCACCTACGAGCAGTACTTC. This gives the protein CASRGTGATYEQYF. Filled out from reference TRBV19 and TRBJ2-7, the complete variable domain reads DGGITQSPKYLFRKEGQNVTLSCEQNLNHDAMYWYRQDPGQGLRLIYYSQIVNDFQKGDIAEGYSVSREKKESFPLTVTSAQKNPTAFYLCASRGTGATYEQYFGPGTRLTVT.

The chain is built from TRBV5-6 and TRBJ2-7; TRBD2 matches at 10 bases. The V segment lost 0 bases and the J segment 3 bases; nucleotides outside the gene matches: 9. The germline V gene encodes CDR1 SGHDT and CDR2 YYEEEE. The CDR3 runs to 17 residues. The CDR3: CASSLGTGLAGVYEQYF. CDR3 DNA: TGTGCCAGCAGCTTGGGGACCGGGCTAGCGGGAGTCTACGAGCAGTACTTC. The whole variable domain, remainder taken from reference TRBV5-6 and TRBJ2-7, is DAGVTQSPTHLIKTRGQQVTLRCSPKSGHDTVSWYQQALGQGPQFIFQYYEEEERQRGNFPDRFSGHQFPNYSSELNVNALLLGDSALYLCASSLGTGLAGVYEQYFGPGTRLTVT.